This T cell receptor beta chain appears in the sequencing data of a study of blood T cell repertoires in COVID-19. Study context: Samples taken during acute and convalescent COVID-19 were collected in the United States, Italy and Spain. The analysed material was cDNA or gDNA that came from T cells, B-cell-depleted T cells, or PBMCs.

Authors' data handling: Quantification of nucleated cells was approximated via reference gene primer amplification. The data were produced by immunoSEQ multiplex PCR, yet TCRdb's version contains in-frame clones alone and is incomplete. The DNA was the basis for D and trimming; V, J and clone size are from that table. In the table there are 280,000 or so clones, around 88% of which are singletons. The material sequenced was peripheral blood. The source of this sequence is a young woman who had recovered from COVID-19.

The CDR3 sequence: CASSQVTGPYEQYF. In DNA form, the CDR3 reads TGCGCCAGCAGCCAAGTAACCGGTCCCTACGAGCAGTACTTC. The chain recombines TRBV4-1 with TRBJ2-7; D is uncertain. This CDR3 has 14 amino acids. Germline CDR1 and CDR2: MGHRA and YSYEKL. V gave up 1 base and J gave up 2 bases, with 9 bases separating them.